This TCR beta chain is from a study of beta chain features in type 1 diabetes. As to this clone: The target antigen is unknown.

Deletions cut 5 bases from V and 4 bases from J, with 14 bases between. The CDR3 totals 14 residues. Germline CDR1 reads SSHAT; CDR2 reads FNYEAQ (reference sequence). Overall study findings and caveats: There was a moderate but significant shortening of TCRB CDR3s in all four CD4+ subsets of Type 1 diabetes patients.

Reverse transcribing all isolated RNA meant expressed TCRB transcripts were sequenced. Only in-frame clones appear in the TCRdb table, and some are missing; sequencing was by immunoSEQ multiplex PCR. In the table there are hundreds of thousands of clones, over 12% of which are singletons. Sequencing was carried out using naive CD4+ T cells from blood. This TCR was sampled from a man aged 18 to 35 with type 1 diabetes. This chain links TRBV7-7 with TRBJ2-5; D perhaps matches TRBD2 (6 bases). The CDR3 is CASSPGPEGETQYF. CDR3 DNA: TGTGCCAGCAGCCCCGGACCGGAGGGAGAGACCCAGTACTTC. Drawing the rest from reference TRBV7-7 and TRBJ2-5, the complete variable domain is GAGVSQSPRYKVTKRGQDVTLRCDPISSHATLYWYQQALGQGPEFLTYFNYEAQPDKSGLPSDRFSAERPEGSISTLTIQRTEQRDSAMYRCASSPGPEGETQYFGPGTRLLVL.